A single sample gave rise to the 21 T cell receptor beta chains below, sequenced in a study of blood T cell repertoires in COVID-19. Here immunoSEQ multiplex PCR was the method, and the copy in TCRdb shows in-frame clones only, minus some. The data contain approximately 210,000 clones, around 86% of them singletons. Material: PBMCs or T cells enriched from blood (not recorded which). The receptors were gathered from a young man in a cohort exposed to, infected with or recovered from COVID-19 (not recorded which).

The genes are TRBV6-2 or TRBV6-3 and TRBJ2-7; 12 bases map to TRBD2. The germline gives CDR1 MNHEY, CDR2 SVGEGT. This CDR3 region has 15 residues. Trimming took 6 bases from V and 3 from J; bases not matched to a gene: 6. This chain's CDR3 is CASSKTSGSHYEQYF. The CDR3 nucleotides read TGTGCCAGCAGCAAGACTAGCGGGAGCCACTACGAGCAGTACTTC.

The chain joins TRBV28 to TRBJ2-7, with TRBD1 matching 7 bases. CDR1 is MDHEN and CDR2 is SYDVKM in the germline V gene. Trimming removed 5 bases from V and 3 bases from J; junction bases left unmatched: 10. CDR3 length equals 15 residues. This CDR3 is CASSPETGFVYEQYF. CDR3 nucleotide sequence: TGTGCCAGCAGTCCCGAGACAGGGTTCGTCTACGAGCAGTACTTC.

This clone has only one observation. The chain is built from TRBV5-5 and TRBJ1-1; 10 bases line up with TRBD1. CDR1 SGHKS and CDR2 YYEKEE come from the germline V gene (reference sequence). V was pared by 3 bases and J by 6 bases, with 5 bases of the junction left unmatched. The CDR3 extends over 14 amino acids. CDR3 sequence: CASSSGQGGAEAFF. The CDR3, as DNA: TGTGCCAGCAGCTCCGGACAGGGGGGGGCTGAAGCTTTCTTT. Full variable domain (outside the CDR3, taken from reference TRBV5-5 and TRBJ1-1): DAGVTQSPTHLIKTRGQQVTLRCSPISGHKSVSWYQQVLGQGPQFIFQYYEKEERGRGNFPDRFSARQFPNYSSELNVNALLLGDSALYLCASSSGQGGAEAFFGQGTRLTVV.

V and J are TRBV7-2 and TRBJ2-7; 12 nucleotides agree with TRBD2. CDR3 length: 17 amino acids. CDR1 is SGHTA, CDR2 FQGNSA, per germline. Trimming took 1 base from V and 5 from J; bases not matched to a gene: 9. CDR3: CASSLGRLAGVWHEQYF. DNA of the CDR3: TGTGCCAGCAGCTTAGGGAGACTAGCGGGAGTCTGGCACGAGCAGTACTTC.

This clone was seen only a few times. CDR3: CASKNTGTQDGYTF. Written as DNA, the CDR3 is TGTGCCAGCAAAAACACCGGGACACAGGATGGCTACACCTTC. The chain carries TRBV28 and TRBJ1-2, with D tentatively TRBD1 (6 bases). CDR3 length: 14 amino acids. V dropped 7 bases and J dropped 6 bases, with 18 bases sitting between them. Germline V CDR1 and CDR2: MDHEN, SYDVKM.

This chain joins TRBV24-1 and TRBJ2-5; 9 bases map to TRBD1. In germline, CDR1 is KGHDR, CDR2 SFDVKD. This CDR3 spans 14 amino acids. J lost 4 bases, V lost 5 bases, and 4 bases had no gene match. The CDR3 here is CATSGDRGLETQYF. CDR3 in DNA: TGTGCCACCAGTGGTGACAGGGGGTTAGAGACCCAGTACTTC.

This rearrangement joins TRBV28 to TRBJ1-2; no firm D call. The CDR3 totals 11 residues. Trimming pared 11 bases from V and 2 bases from J, leaving 9 bases between. The germline CDR1 and CDR2 sequences are MDHEN and SYDVKM. CDR3 loop: CAAGVNYGYTF. In nucleotides, the CDR3 is TGTGCCGCCGGGGTCAACTATGGCTACACCTTC.

V usage is TRBV7-9 and J usage is TRBJ2-1; TRBD2 matches at 11 bases. The J segment lost 6 bases and the V segment lost 8 bases, leaving 3 bases of the junction unmatched. Per the germline V gene, CDR1 is SEHNR and CDR2 is FQNEAQ (reference sequence). The length of the CDR3 is 13 residues. Written as DNA, the CDR3 is TGTGCCAGCCAAGGACTAGCGGGCAATGAGCAGTTCTTC. This codes for CASQGLAGNEQFF.

The CDR3 protein is CASSYARQGYGYTF. CDR3 in DNA: TGTGCCAGCAGTTACGCCCGGCAGGGCTATGGCTACACCTTC. The rearrangement links TRBV6-5 to TRBJ1-2; maybe TRBD1 (5 bases). Trimming pared 2 bases from V and 4 bases from J, leaving 11 bases between. The CDR3 runs 14 residues. From germline, CDR1 is MNHEY and CDR2 SVGAGI.

This chain joins TRBV15 and TRBJ1-3; the D gene is possibly TRBD1 (6 bases). The CDR3 runs to 14 residues. Germline V gene sequence: CDR1 LNHNV, CDR2 YYDKDF (reference sequence). Trimming stripped 5 bases from V and 1 base from J, with 9 bases between. The CDR3 DNA sequence: TGTGCCACCAGCTCACAGGGTTCTGGAAACACCATATATTTT. It yields the protein CATSSQGSGNTIYF.

The V gene is TRBV27, the J gene TRBJ1-5, with a tentative D call TRBD1 (5 bases). CDR1 and CDR2 (germline): MNHEY, SMNVEV (reference sequence). V was shortened by 0 bases and J by 6 bases, with 9 bases between the two germline ends. This CDR3 comprises 14 residues. CDR3 residues: CASSLSQGGQPQHF. The CDR3 DNA follows: TGTGCCAGCAGTTTATCCCAGGGAGGTCAGCCCCAGCATTTT.

The J gene is TRBJ2-2, the V gene TRBV21-1; TRBD2 is the table's D call and was not checked against the DNA. TRBV21-1 is a pseudogene segment. The CDR3 runs to 15 residues. CDR3 nucleotide sequence: TGTGCCAGCAGCAAAGCGCTGACGGGCACCGGGGAGCTGTTTTTT. As protein: CASSKALTGTGELFF.

The chain couples TRBV10-3 to TRBJ2-7, with TRBD1 identical over 9 bases. The CDR3 is 15 residues long. V shed 3 bases, J shed 7 bases, and the junction held 10 bases outside the gene matches. CDR1 is ENHRY and CDR2 is SYGVKD in the germline V gene. The CDR3 spells CAISDPTGGSGEQYF. CDR3 nucleotide sequence: TGTGCCATCAGTGATCCGACAGGGGGATCGGGAGAGCAGTACTTC.

The chain couples TRBV5-1 to TRBJ2-2, with TRBD1 matching over 9 bases. J gave up 12 bases and V 1 base, and 16 bases lay outside the gene matches. CDR1 and CDR2 (germline): SGHRS, YFSETQ. The CDR3 sequence is 17 residues long. The CDR3 spells CASSLFSFGTGNLQLFF. The CDR3 DNA is TGCGCCAGCAGCTTGTTCTCTTTCGGGACAGGGAACCTTCAGCTGTTTTTT.

The chain is built from TRBV6-2 or TRBV6-3 and TRBJ1-5; 9 positions match TRBD1. The CDR3 length is 16 residues. Germline V lookup: CDR1 MNHEY, CDR2 SVGEGT. The J segment lost 3 bases and the V segment lost 7 bases, leaving 10 bases of the junction unmatched. The CDR3: CASTPLGTGHNQPQHF. The CDR3 DNA reads as TGTGCCAGCACCCCGCTCGGGACAGGGCACAATCAGCCCCAGCATTTT.

This clone was picked up one time. The DNA of the CDR3 is TGTGCCAGCAGTTACTCGAGAGGGATAGCGGATGAGCAGTTCTTC. This translates into CASSYSRGIADEQFF. The rearrangement links TRBV6-2 or TRBV6-3 to TRBJ2-1; D might be TRBD2 (6 bases). CDR3 length: 15 residues. V lost 0 bases, J lost 8 bases, and 14 bases lay in between. CDR1 is MNHEY, CDR2 SVGEGT, per germline.

The chain carries TRBV15 and TRBJ1-2; tentatively, D is TRBD1 (5 bases). The V end lost 4 bases, the J end lost 4 bases, and 16 bases lay between the germline ends. Per germline, CDR1 LNHNV and CDR2 YYDKDF (reference sequence). The CDR3 runs to 15 residues. Here the CDR3 reads CATSTGLGLVYGYTF. Here the CDR3 DNA reads TGTGCCACCAGCACGGGACTAGGATTGGTCTATGGCTACACCTTC. Variable domain in full (rest from reference TRBV15 and TRBJ1-2): DAMVIQNPRYQVTQFGKPVTLSCSQTLNHNVMYWYQQKSSQAPKLLFHYYDKDFNNEADTPDNFQSRRPNTSFCFLDIRSPGLGDTAMYLCATSTGLGLVYGYTFGSGTRLTVV.

The genes are TRBV5-4 and TRBJ2-1, with TRBD2 matching over 15 bases. CDR1 and CDR2 from the germline V gene are SGHNT and YYREEE (reference sequence). With V trimmed by 4 bases and J by 8 bases, 10 bases remained unmatched. The CDR3 runs 17 residues. The CDR3 protein is CASSLTRTSGRADEQFF. The DNA of the CDR3 is TGTGCCAGCAGCCTAACTCGGACTAGCGGGAGGGCCGATGAGCAGTTCTTC. The whole variable domain, remainder taken from reference TRBV5-4 and TRBJ2-1, is ETGVTQSPTHLIKTRGQQVTLRCSSQSGHNTVSWYQQALGQGPQFIFQYYREEENGRGNFPPRFSGLQFPNYSSELNVNALELDDSALYLCASSLTRTSGRADEQFFGPGTRLTVL.

The chain couples TRBV3-1 (or the pseudogene TRBV3-2) to TRBJ1-2; TRBD1 aligns across 8 bases. Trimming took 2 bases from V and 6 from J; bases not matched to a gene: 5. Germline V gene lookup returns CDR1 LGHDT and CDR2 YNNKEL (reference sequence). This CDR3 has 14 residues. CDR3 sequence reads: CASSQLTGADGYTF. CDR3 coding DNA: TGTGCCAGCAGCCAACTGACAGGGGCGGATGGCTACACCTTC.

The V and J genes are TRBV10-3 and TRBJ2-7; the match to TRBD2 covers 7 bases. Per germline, CDR1 ENHRY and CDR2 SYGVKD. The V gene end was trimmed by 6 bases and the J gene end by 1 base; junction bases not matched to a gene: 12. The CDR3 length is 16 residues. This CDR3 is CAISTRSGNVSYEQYF. The CDR3 DNA follows: TGTGCCATCAGCACAAGAAGCGGGAACGTTTCCTACGAGCAGTACTTC.

This clone was recorded many times. V gene TRBV12-5 combines with J gene TRBJ2-3; 7 nucleotides line up with TRBD1. V lost 6 bases and J lost 2; bases outside the gene matches: 5. Per germline, CDR1 LGHNT and CDR2 FRNRAP. The CDR3 runs to 14 residues. CDR3 bases: TGTGCTAGTGGACGGGACAGCCACACAGATACGCAGTATTTT. It codes for CASGRDSHTDTQYF.